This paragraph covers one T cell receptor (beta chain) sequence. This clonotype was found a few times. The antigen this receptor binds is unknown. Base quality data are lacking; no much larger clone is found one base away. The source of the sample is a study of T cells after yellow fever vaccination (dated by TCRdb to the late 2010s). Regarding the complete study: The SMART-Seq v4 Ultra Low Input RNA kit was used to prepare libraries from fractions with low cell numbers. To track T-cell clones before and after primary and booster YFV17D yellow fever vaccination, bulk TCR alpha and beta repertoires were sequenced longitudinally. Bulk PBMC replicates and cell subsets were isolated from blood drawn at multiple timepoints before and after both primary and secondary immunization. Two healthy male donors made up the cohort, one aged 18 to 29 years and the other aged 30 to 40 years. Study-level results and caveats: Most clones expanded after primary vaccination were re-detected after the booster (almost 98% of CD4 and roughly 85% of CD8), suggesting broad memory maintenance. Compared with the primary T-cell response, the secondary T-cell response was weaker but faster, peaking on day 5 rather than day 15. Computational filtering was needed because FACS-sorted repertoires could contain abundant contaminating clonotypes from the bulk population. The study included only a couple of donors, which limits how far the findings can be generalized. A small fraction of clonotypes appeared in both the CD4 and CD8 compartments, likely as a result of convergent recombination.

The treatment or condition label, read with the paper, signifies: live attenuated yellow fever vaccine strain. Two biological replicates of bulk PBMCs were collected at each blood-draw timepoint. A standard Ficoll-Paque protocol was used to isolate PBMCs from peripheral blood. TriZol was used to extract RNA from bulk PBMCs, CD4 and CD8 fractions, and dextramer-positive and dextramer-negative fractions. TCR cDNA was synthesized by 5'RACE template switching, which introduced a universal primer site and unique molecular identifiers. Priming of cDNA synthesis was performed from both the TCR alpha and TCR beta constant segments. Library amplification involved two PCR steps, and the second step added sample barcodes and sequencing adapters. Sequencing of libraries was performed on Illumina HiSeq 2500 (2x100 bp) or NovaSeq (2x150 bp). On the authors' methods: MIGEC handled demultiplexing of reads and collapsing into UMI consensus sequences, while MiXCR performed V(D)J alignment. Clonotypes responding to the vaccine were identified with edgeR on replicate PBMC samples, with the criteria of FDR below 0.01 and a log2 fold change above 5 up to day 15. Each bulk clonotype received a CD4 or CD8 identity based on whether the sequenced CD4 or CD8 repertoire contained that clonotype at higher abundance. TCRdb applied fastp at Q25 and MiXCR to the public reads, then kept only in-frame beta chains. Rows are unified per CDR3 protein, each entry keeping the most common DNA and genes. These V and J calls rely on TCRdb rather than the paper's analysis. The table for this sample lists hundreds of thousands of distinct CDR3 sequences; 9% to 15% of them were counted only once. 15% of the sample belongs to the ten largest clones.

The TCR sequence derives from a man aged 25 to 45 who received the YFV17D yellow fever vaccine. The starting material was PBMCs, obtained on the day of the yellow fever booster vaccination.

The nucleotides are TGTGCCAGTAGCATGACATTTAGCAATCAGCCCCAGCATTTT. Its protein is CASSMTFSNQPQHF. This sequence uses TRBV19 and TRBJ1-5; the D gene cannot be named for sure. Counted from cysteine to phenylalanine, this CDR3 has 14 amino acids. Left in the record is the CDR3 DNA by itself, 42 bases read in frame from the first base. V is clipped by 6 bases and J by 0 bases, and the sequence between their germline boundaries is 9 bases long. Looking up the germline V gene (reference sequence) yields CDR1 LNHDA and CDR2 SQIVND. When the CDR3 is completed using the reference TRBV19 and TRBJ1-5 genes on either side, the full variable domain is DGGITQSPKYLFRKEGQNVTLSCEQNLNHDAMYWYRQDPGQGLRLIYYSQIVNDFQKGDIAEGYSVSREKKESFPLTVTSAQKNPTAFYLCASSMTFSNQPQHFGDGTRLSIL.